This TCR beta chain was profiled in a study of blood T cell repertoires in COVID-19. Sequencing was performed with immunoSEQ multiplex PCR; in TCRdb, only in-frame clones are kept and a portion is missing. The sample consists of 300,000 to 400,000 clones, 88% of them appearing once. Germline loops: CDR1 GTSNPN, CDR2 SVGIG (reference sequence). This CDR3 has 15 amino acids. The trim removed 6 bases at V and 9 bases at J, leaving 17 bases unmatched. Participants, about 18 to 90 years old, spanned approximately 25 US areas. Symptom resolution, clearance, or two negative PCRs marked the recovered donors of Cohort 3.

The rearrangement uses TRBV30 and TRBJ2-7; 10 bases map to TRBD1. This clonotype was sampled from a woman aged 18-29 years who had recovered from COVID-19. The sequencing input was PBMCs or T cells enriched from blood (not recorded which). CDR3 in amino acids: CACRTPGTGDGWQYF. CDR3 in DNA: TGTGCCTGCCGAACGCCCGGGACAGGGGATGGATGGCAGTACTTC.